This TCR beta chain was recovered during a study of T cell repertoires in cytomegalovirus infection. For the study at large: Public TCR beta signature analysis indicated the presence of both CMV infection and matching HLA type. Study outcomes and limitations: Individuals carrying CMV plus the relevant HLA were identified by cumulative frequency of public TCR beta families. HLA-C-restricted CMV-specific TCR beta clonotypes were dominant in the ex vivo response.

This CDR3 comprises 13 residues. Germline V CDR1 and CDR2: SGHVS, FNYEAQ. The V end was cut by 1 base, the J end by 4 bases, with 7 bases between. A word on this clonotype: What it binds is unknown.

One entry per CDR3 protein results from TCRdb running MiXCR on the reads. The table shows about 740,000 distinct CDR3 sequences, with approximately 40% occurring only once. The sample was PBMCs. The sequence was obtained from a human donor in good health (CMV status not recorded). Some clones in this sample may be carry-over from other donors' samples. The chain has TRBV7-6 and TRBJ1-1; D is unresolved. The chain's CDR3 is CASSLDVRTEAFF. CDR3 in DNA: TGTGCCAGCAGCTTAGATGTCCGCACTGAAGCTTTCTTT. The entire variable domain, with the rest obtained from reference TRBV7-6 and TRBJ1-1, is as follows: GAGVSQSPRYKVTKRGQDVALRCDPISGHVSLYWYRQALGQGPEFLTYFNYEAQQDKSGLPNDRFSAERPEGSISTLTIQRTEQRDSAMYRCASSLDVRTEAFFGQGTRLTVV.